Detailed here is one T cell receptor beta chain. These data originate in a study of blood T cell repertoires in COVID-19. Study-wide background: From the United States, Italy and Spain came samples of acute and convalescent COVID-19. T cells, B-cell-depleted T cells, or PBMCs provided the cDNA or gDNA that served as material.

V shed 4 bases, J shed 4 bases, and the junction held 6 bases outside the gene matches. The germline V gene encodes CDR1 SEHNR and CDR2 FQNEAQ (reference sequence). This CDR3 has 14 amino acids. The authors' processing: The assay estimated nucleated cells by amplifying reference gene primers. Sequencing used immunoSEQ multiplex PCR; TCRdb keeps in-frame clones, though not all of them. That table gives V, J and clone size, and the DNA gave D and trimming. The sample shows approximately 210,000 clones, roughly 82% of them seen only once. The receptor was derived from a woman in her forties with acute or convalescent COVID-19. The gene calls are TRBV7-9 and TRBJ2-7, with 8 bases fitting TRBD2. Material: peripheral blood. The DNA for the CDR3 is TGTGCCAGCAGCTCCCCGGGGGGGGTTTACGAGCAGTACTTC. Translating gives CASSSPGGVYEQYF.